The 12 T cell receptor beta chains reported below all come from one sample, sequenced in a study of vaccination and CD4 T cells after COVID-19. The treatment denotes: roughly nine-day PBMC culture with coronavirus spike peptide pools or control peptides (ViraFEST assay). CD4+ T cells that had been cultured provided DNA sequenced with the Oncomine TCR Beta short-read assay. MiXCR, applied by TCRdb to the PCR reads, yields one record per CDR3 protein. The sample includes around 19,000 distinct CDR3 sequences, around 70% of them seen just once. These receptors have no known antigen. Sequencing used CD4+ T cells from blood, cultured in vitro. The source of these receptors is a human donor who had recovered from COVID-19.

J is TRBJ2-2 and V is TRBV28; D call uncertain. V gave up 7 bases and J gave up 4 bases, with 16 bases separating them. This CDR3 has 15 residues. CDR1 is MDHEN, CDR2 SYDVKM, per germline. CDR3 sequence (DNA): TGTGCCAGCAAGGTGGACCCGCGATCCACCGGGGAGCTGTTTTTT. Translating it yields CASKVDPRSTGELFF.

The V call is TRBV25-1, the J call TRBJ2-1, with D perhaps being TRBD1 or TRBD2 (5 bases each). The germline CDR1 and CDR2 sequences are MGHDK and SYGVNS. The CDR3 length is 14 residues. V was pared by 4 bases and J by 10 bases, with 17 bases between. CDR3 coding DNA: TGTGCCAGCAGTGCGTCCGGAGCCTGGGGGGAGCAGTTCTTC. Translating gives CASSASGAWGEQFF.

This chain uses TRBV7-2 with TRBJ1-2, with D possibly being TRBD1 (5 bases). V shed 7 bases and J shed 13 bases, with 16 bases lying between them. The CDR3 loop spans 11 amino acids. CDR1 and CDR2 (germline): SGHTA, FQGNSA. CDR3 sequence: CASKDSSPITF. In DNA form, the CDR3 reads TGTGCCAGCAAAGACAGCTCGCCCATCACCTTC.

The CDR3 is CASSLRGTGGRGGPTQYF. The CDR3 DNA is TGTGCCAGCAGTTTAAGAGGGACAGGGGGCCGGGGGGGCCCGACCCAGTACTTC. This rearrangement joins TRBV27 to TRBJ2-5; 12 nucleotides line up with TRBD1. Germline values: CDR1 MNHEY, CDR2 SMNVEV (reference sequence). The CDR3 extends over 18 amino acids. The junction had 14 bases not matched to a gene; V was cut back by 2 bases and J by 7 bases.

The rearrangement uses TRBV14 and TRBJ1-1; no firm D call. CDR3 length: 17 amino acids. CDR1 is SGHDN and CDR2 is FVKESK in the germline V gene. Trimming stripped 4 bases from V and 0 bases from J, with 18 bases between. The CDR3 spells CASSRKGIGDMNTEAFF. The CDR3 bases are TGTGCCAGCAGCCGGAAAGGGATTGGGGATATGAACACTGAAGCTTTCTTT.

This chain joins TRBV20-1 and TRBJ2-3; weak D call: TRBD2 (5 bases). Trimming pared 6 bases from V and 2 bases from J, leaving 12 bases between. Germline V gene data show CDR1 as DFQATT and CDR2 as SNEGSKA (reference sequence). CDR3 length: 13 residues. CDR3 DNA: TGCAGTGCCCCCTTCGGGGTCACAGATACGCAGTATTTT. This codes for CSAPFGVTDTQYF.

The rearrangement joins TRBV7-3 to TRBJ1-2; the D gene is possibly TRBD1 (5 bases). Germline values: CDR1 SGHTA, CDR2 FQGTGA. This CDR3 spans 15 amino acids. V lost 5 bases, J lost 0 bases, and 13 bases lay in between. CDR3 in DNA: TGTGCCAGCAGCCCCTCGGGACTTACTAACTATGGCTACACCTTC. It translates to CASSPSGLTNYGYTF. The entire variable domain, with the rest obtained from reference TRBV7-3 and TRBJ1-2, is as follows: GAGVSQTPSNKVTEKGKYVELRCDPISGHTALYWYRQSLGQGPEFLIYFQGTGAADDSGLPNDRFFAVRPEGSVSTLKIQRTERGDSAVYLCASSPSGLTNYGYTFGSGTRLTVV.

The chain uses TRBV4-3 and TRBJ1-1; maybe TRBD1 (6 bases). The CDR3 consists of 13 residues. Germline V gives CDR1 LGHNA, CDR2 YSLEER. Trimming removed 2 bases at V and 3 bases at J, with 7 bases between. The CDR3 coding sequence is TGCGCCAGCAGCCAACACAGGGACACTGAAGCTTTCTTT. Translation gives CASSQHRDTEAFF.

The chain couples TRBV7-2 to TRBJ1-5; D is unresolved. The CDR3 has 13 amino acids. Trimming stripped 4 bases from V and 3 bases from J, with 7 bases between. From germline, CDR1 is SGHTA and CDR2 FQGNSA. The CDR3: CASSYLANQPQHF. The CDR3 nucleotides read TGTGCCAGCAGCTACCTCGCCAATCAGCCCCAGCATTTT.

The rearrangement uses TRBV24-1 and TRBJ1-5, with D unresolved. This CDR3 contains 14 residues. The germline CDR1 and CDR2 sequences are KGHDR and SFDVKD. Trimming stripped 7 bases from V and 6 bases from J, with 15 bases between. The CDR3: CATSRRADTQPQHF. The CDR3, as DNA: TGTGCCACCAGCCGGCGGGCAGACACTCAGCCCCAGCATTTT.

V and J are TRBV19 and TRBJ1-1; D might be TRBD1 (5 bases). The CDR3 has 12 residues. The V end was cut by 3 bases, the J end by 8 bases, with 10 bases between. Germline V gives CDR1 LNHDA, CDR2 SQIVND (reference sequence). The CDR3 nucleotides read TGTGCCAGTAGTATCTGGGGCTTGGAAGCTTTCTTT. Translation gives CASSIWGLEAFF.

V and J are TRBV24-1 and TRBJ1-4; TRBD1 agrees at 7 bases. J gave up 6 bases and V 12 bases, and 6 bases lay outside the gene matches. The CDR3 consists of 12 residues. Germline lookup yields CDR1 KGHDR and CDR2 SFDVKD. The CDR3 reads CAAGGGDEKLFF. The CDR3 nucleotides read TGTGCCGCAGGGGGGGGCGATGAAAAACTGTTTTTT.